These 21 T cell receptor beta chains were sequenced from one sample in a study of cytomegalovirus exposure and HLA in healthy donors. Both 60 Vbeta primers and 13 Jbeta primers went into the PCR. TCRdb's table, derived via immunoSEQ multiplex PCR, lists solely in-frame clones and lacks some. This sample has 150,000 or so clones, with around 84% found just once. The material sequenced was PBMCs. Every receptor here comes from a male donor in good health and CMV-seropositive.

The rearrangement uses TRBV5-6 and TRBJ2-3; maybe TRBD1 (6 bases). V lost 4 bases to trimming and J lost 1 base, with 10 bases between them. Germline CDR1 SGHDT, CDR2 YYEEEE. The length of the CDR3 is 14 residues. The DNA of the CDR3 is TGTGCCAGCAGCACAAGGACAGGCACAGATACGCAGTATTTT. Its protein product is CASSTRTGTDTQYF.

This rearrangement joins TRBV13 to TRBJ1-1; TRBD1 matches 7 bases. Germline values: CDR1 PRHDT, CDR2 FYEKMQ (reference sequence). This CDR3 is 15 amino acids long. V lost 2 bases, J lost 1 base, and 4 bases stayed unmatched. The CDR3 sequence is CASSLWGTENTEAFF. As DNA, the CDR3 is TGTGCCAGCAGCTTATGGGGGACAGAGAACACTGAAGCTTTCTTT.

In DNA, the CDR3 is TGTGCCAGCAACATCGGGGGGTTTTCACCCCTCCACTTT. Translated, it gives CASNIGGFSPLHF. This rearrangement joins TRBV7-8 to TRBJ1-6, with D possibly TRBD1 on 5 matching bases. There are 13 residues in the CDR3. Germline CDR1 reads SGHVS; CDR2 reads FQNEAQ. V lost 7 bases to trimming and J lost 9 bases, with 13 bases between them. Filled out from reference TRBV7-8 and TRBJ1-6, the complete variable domain reads GAGVSQSPRYKVAKRGQDVALRCDPISGHVSLFWYQQALGQGPEFLTYFQNEAQLDKSGLPSDRFFAERPEGSVSTLKIQRTQQEDSAVYLCASNIGGFSPLHFGNGTRLTVT.

The chain links TRBV6-5 to TRBJ2-5; 10 bases agree with TRBD1. This CDR3 comprises 16 residues. Germline V gene data show CDR1 as MNHEY and CDR2 as SVGAGI. V lost 0 bases to trimming and J lost 7 bases; unmatched junction nucleotides: 8. CDR3 nucleotides: TGTGCCAGCAGTTACTCCGGGACAGGGGTCTCGGGGACCCAGTACTTC. It yields the protein CASSYSGTGVSGTQYF.

The chain employs TRBV6-5 and TRBJ1-3; tentative D call: TRBD1 (5 bases). Germline V lookup: CDR1 MNHEY, CDR2 SVGAGI. Trimming removed 0 bases at V and 2 bases at J, with 11 bases between. The CDR3 spans 16 residues. CDR3 in amino acids: CASSYSSGRAGNTIYF. As DNA, the CDR3 is TGTGCCAGCAGTTACTCGAGTGGCAGGGCTGGAAACACCATATATTTT.

Comments on this clone: Germline is not matched at one junction end, which may reflect a read error. The gene calls are TRBV27 and TRBJ2-4; 9 bases match TRBD2. CDR1 MNHEY and CDR2 SMNVEV come from the germline V gene (reference sequence). The CDR3 is made up of 18 amino acids. The DNA for the CDR3 is TGTGCCAGCAGTTTATACTCTAGCGGGATGAGAACCAAAAACAGTCAGTACTTC. This encodes CASSLYSSGMRTKNSQYF.

This chain connects TRBV2 to TRBJ1-3; D is perhaps TRBD1 (5 bases). In germline, CDR1 is SNHLY, CDR2 FYNNEI. Trimming pared 4 bases from V and 3 bases from J, leaving 10 bases between. This CDR3 region has 14 residues. CDR3 DNA: TGTGCCAGCAGTGTTCGACAGATTGGAAACACCATATATTTT. Its translation: CASSVRQIGNTIYF.

The chain recombines TRBV7-9 with TRBJ2-3, with no clear D. V dropped 6 bases and J dropped 6 bases, with 7 bases sitting between them. The germline CDR1 and CDR2 sequences are SEHNR and FQNEAQ (reference sequence). This CDR3 has 11 residues. The CDR3: CASSASDTQYF. Written as DNA, the CDR3 is TGTGCCAGCAGTGCTAGTGATACGCAGTATTTT.

The V call is TRBV6-5, the J call TRBJ1-5; TRBD1 matches 7 bases. Germline values: CDR1 MNHEY, CDR2 SVGAGI. The CDR3 consists of 14 residues. The J segment lost 7 bases and the V segment lost 6 bases, leaving 9 bases of the junction unmatched. The CDR3 DNA sequence: TGTGCCAGCAGACGCACAGGGGAATCGCAGCCCCAGCATTTT. Translating it yields CASRRTGESQPQHF.

This clone appeared once. The chain employs TRBV10-1 and TRBJ1-1; D unresolved. V lost 6 bases to trimming and J lost 1 base, with 9 bases between them. CDR1 WNHNN and CDR2 SYGVQD come from the germline V gene (reference sequence). The CDR3 sequence is 13 residues long. CDR3 DNA: TGCGCCAGCAGCAGAGGAGGGAACACTGAAGCTTTCTTT. It is translated as CASSRGGNTEAFF.

The chain recombines TRBV6-1 with TRBJ1-1; no reliable D call. Deletions cut 7 bases from V and 1 base from J, with 10 bases between. Germline V gene sequence: CDR1 MNHNS, CDR2 SASEGT. This CDR3 region has 13 residues. CDR3 DNA sequence: TGTGCCAGCACAATCAACACGAACACTGAAGCTTTCTTT. Translating gives CASTINTNTEAFF.

The chain has TRBV4-2 and TRBJ2-7, with 12 positions matching TRBD2. CDR1 is LGHNA and CDR2 is YNFKEQ in the germline V gene. CDR3 length equals 16 residues. V lost 0 bases to trimming and J lost 2 bases; unmatched junction nucleotides: 2. The CDR3 DNA reads as TGTGCCAGCAGCCAAGATTGGACTAGCGGGGCCTACGAGCAGTACTTC. Translation: CASSQDWTSGAYEQYF.

This chain links TRBV6-5 with TRBJ1-2; the D gene is possibly TRBD1 (5 bases). The CDR3 extends over 14 amino acids. Germline loops: CDR1 MNHEY, CDR2 SVGAGI. V lost 7 bases to trimming and J lost 2 bases, with 14 bases between them. The DNA of the CDR3 is TGTGCCAGCAAGATTTTAGGGGTGAACTATGGCTACACCTTC. Translated: CASKILGVNYGYTF.

Only a few counts were recorded for this clone. This sequence joins TRBV6-6 and TRBJ1-2; unclear D gene. Germline assignment: CDR1 MNHNY and CDR2 SVGAGI (reference sequence). CDR3 length equals 12 residues. Trimming shortened V by 2 bases and J by 10 bases, and 11 bases separated the two germline ends. Here the CDR3 DNA reads TGTGCCAGCAGTTACGTGCGGCGGGACTACACCTTC. Residues: CASSYVRRDYTF.

The chain is built from TRBV28 and TRBJ1-2; 9 nucleotides match TRBD1. CDR3 size: 12 residues. V dropped 7 bases and J dropped 8; count of bases not matched to a gene: 5. The germline gives CDR1 MDHEN, CDR2 SYDVKM. CDR3 protein: CASNGQGLGYTF. As DNA, the CDR3 is TGTGCCAGCAACGGACAGGGGCTAGGCTACACCTTC.

Only one count was recorded for this clone. The CDR3 DNA reads as TGCGCCAGCAGCTTGGAAGGTTTGGGGGCTCAACGGAAACTGTTTTTT. Residues: CASSLEGLGAQRKLFF. This chain joins TRBV5-1 and TRBJ1-4, with D possibly matching TRBD1 (6 bases). CDR1 is SGHRS, CDR2 YFSETQ, per germline. The CDR3 runs 16 residues. With 0 bases removed from V and 11 bases from J, the gap between germline ends came to 20 bases.

This rearrangement joins TRBV7-9 to TRBJ2-1, with TRBD2 matching over 10 bases. This CDR3 contains 17 residues. Per germline, CDR1 SEHNR and CDR2 FQNEAQ (reference sequence). The V and J ends lost 5 bases and 2 bases, in that order; junction bases with no gene match: 9. CDR3 bases: TGTGCCAGCAGCACCTCGGGAGCGGGAGGGGCCTACAATGAGCAGTTCTTC. Residues: CASSTSGAGGAYNEQFF.

This rearrangement joins TRBV5-4 to TRBJ2-5; TRBD2 aligns across 7 bases. The end of the DNA aligns better with TRBJ2-7, so the J call may be wrong. Germline values: CDR1 SGHNT, CDR2 YYREEE (reference sequence). The CDR3 consists of 14 residues. The CDR3 sequence is CASSDRTSRHEQYF. The CDR3, as DNA: TGTGCCAGCAGCGACCGGACTAGTCGGCACGAGCAGTACTTC.

This clone showed up just once. The V call is TRBV5-4, the J call TRBJ2-1, with TRBD1 as a possible D gene (7 bases). This CDR3 has 16 amino acids. Germline CDR1 and CDR2: SGHNT and YYREEE (reference sequence). V was pared by 3 bases and J by 4 bases, with 17 bases between. CDR3 nucleotide sequence: TGTGCCAGCAGCTACGCGGCGGGACAGCGTTACAATGAGCAGTTCTTC. Translation: CASSYAAGQRYNEQFF.

The chain's CDR3 is CASSSAGDQPQHF. The DNA of the CDR3 is TGTGCCAGCAGCTCGGCGGGTGATCAGCCCCAGCATTTT. V and J are TRBV7-6 and TRBJ1-5; D gene ambiguous. V lost 4 bases to trimming and J lost 5 bases, with 9 bases between them. In germline, CDR1 is SGHVS, CDR2 FNYEAQ. The CDR3 spans 13 residues.

This chain links TRBV7-6 with TRBJ1-4; D unclear. The CDR3 is 16 amino acids. The germline V gene encodes CDR1 SGHVS and CDR2 FNYEAQ. Trimming shortened V by 2 bases and J by 4 bases, and 14 bases separated the two germline ends. CDR3 region: CASSLMTAGDNEKLFF. In DNA, the CDR3 is TGTGCCAGCAGCTTAATGACGGCCGGGGATAATGAAAAACTGTTTTTT. Based on the CDR3 plus reference TRBV7-6 and TRBJ1-4, the full variable domain is GAGVSQSPRYKVTKRGQDVALRCDPISGHVSLYWYRQALGQGPEFLTYFNYEAQQDKSGLPNDRFSAERPEGSISTLTIQRTEQRDSAMYRCASSLMTAGDNEKLFFGSGTQLSVL.